This TCR beta chain came from a study of shared clonotypes between healthy human individuals. Study outcomes and limitations: Sampling involved blood alone; tissue repertoires likely differ. Rarefaction revealed incomplete sorted-subset sequencing despite large depth.

The germline V and J ends were trimmed by 0 bases and 6 bases, with 15 bases remaining between them. This CDR3 has 16 amino acids. The V gene's germline CDR1 is WNHNN and CDR2 SYGVQD (reference sequence). The material for each subset, its genomic DNA, was split evenly across several immunoSEQ plates. Only in-frame clones appear in the TCRdb table, and some are missing; sequencing was by immunoSEQ multiplex PCR. The sample contains millions of clones, around nine tenths of which appear only once. As concerns this clone: The antigen is not known.

The receptor was derived from a man aged 18-30 years in good health. The sample consisted of naive CD4+ T cells sorted from blood. Indicated subset: CD45RA+ positively selected. The chain links TRBV10-1 to TRBJ2-1, with TRBD2 as a possible D gene (5 bases). The CDR3 region has the DNA TGCGCCAGCAGTGAGTCGTTGCAGGCCGGGGTCAATGAGCAGTTCTTC. Its protein product is CASSESLQAGVNEQFF.